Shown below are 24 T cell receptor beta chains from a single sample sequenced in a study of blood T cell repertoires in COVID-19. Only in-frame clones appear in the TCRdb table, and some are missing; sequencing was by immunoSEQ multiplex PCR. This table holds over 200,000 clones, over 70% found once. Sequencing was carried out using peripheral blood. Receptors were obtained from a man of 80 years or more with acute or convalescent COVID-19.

The CDR3, as DNA: TGTGCCAGCAGCGTAGAAGGGAGGGCTGGAAACACCATATATTTT. Protein product: CASSVEGRAGNTIYF. The chain uses TRBV9 and TRBJ1-3, with D hard to call. V was shortened by 0 bases and J by 2 bases, with 9 bases between the two germline ends. This CDR3 is 15 amino acids long. Germline V gene data show CDR1 as SGDLS and CDR2 as YYNGEE.

CDR3 bases: TGTGCCAGCAGCCAACCGGGACAGGGGGTTCGTACTGAAGCTTTCTTT. Its translation: CASSQPGQGVRTEAFF. The genes are TRBV4-2 and TRBJ1-1; TRBD1 matches 11 bases. Germline lookup yields CDR1 LGHNA and CDR2 YNFKEQ. This CDR3 region has 16 residues. Germline trimming cut 2 bases from V and 5 bases from J; bases unmatched to any gene: 7.

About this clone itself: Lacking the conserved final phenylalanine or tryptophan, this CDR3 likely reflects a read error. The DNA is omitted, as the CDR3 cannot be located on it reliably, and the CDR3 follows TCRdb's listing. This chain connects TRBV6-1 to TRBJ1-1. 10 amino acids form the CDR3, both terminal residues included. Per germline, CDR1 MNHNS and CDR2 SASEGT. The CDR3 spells CASSEASRSI.

As DNA, the CDR3 is TGTGCCAGCAGCCCCGGGACAGAGTTCGGTCAGCCCCAGCATTTT. Translation: CASSPGTEFGQPQHF. The V gene is TRBV5-4, the J gene TRBJ1-5; 7 bases match TRBD1. Germline V gives CDR1 SGHNT, CDR2 YYREEE (reference sequence). V lost 4 bases, J lost 6 bases, and 10 bases stayed unmatched. The CDR3 totals 15 residues.

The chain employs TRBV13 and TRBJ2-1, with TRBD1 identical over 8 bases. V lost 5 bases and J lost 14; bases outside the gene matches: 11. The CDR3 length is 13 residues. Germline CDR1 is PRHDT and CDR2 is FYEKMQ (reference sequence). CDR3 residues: CASSRRGQGRKFF. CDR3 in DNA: TGTGCCAGCAGCAGACGCGGACAGGGTCGGAAGTTCTTC.

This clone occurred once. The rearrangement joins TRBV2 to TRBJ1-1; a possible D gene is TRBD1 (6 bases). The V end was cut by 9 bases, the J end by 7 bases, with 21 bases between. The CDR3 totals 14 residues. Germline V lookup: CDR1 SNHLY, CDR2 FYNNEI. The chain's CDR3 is CARTGISIRGEAFF. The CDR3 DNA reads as TGTGCCAGAACAGGGATCAGTATTCGTGGTGAAGCTTTCTTT.

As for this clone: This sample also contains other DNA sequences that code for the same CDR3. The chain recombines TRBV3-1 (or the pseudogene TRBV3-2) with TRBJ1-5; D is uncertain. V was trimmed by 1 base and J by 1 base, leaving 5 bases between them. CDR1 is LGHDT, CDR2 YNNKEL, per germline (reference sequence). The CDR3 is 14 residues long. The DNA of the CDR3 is TGTGCCAGCAGCCAAGCGGGGAGCAATCAGCCCCAGCATTTT. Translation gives CASSQAGSNQPQHF.

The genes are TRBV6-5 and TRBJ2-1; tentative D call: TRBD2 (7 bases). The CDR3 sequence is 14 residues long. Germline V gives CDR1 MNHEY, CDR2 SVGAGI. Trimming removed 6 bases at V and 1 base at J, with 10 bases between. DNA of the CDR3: TGTGCCAGCAGGGAGGGGGGGTCCTACAATGAGCAGTTCTTC. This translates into CASREGGSYNEQFF.

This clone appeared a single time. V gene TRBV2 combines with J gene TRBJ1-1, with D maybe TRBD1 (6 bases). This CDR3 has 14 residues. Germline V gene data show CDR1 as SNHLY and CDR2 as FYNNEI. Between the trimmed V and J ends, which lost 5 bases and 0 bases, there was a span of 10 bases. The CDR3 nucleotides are TGTGCCAGCAGTCGACAGGAGGTGAACACTGAAGCTTTCTTT. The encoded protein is CASSRQEVNTEAFF.

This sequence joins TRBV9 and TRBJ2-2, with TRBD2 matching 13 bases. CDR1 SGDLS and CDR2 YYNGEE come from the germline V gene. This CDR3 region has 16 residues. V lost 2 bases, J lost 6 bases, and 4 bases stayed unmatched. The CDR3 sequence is CASSVGTSGNPGELFF. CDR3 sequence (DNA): TGTGCCAGCAGCGTGGGGACTAGCGGGAATCCCGGGGAGCTGTTTTTT.

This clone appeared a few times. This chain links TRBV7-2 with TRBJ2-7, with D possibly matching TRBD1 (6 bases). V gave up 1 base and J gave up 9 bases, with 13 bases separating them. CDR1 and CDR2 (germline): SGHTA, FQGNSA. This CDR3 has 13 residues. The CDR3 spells CASSLGVQGLQYF. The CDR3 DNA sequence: TGTGCCAGCAGCTTAGGGGTACAGGGTTTGCAGTACTTC.

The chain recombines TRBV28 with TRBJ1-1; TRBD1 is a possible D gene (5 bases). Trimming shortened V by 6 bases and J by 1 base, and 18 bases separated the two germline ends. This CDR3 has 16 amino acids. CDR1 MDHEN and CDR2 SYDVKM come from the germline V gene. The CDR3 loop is CASSPRFGGGNTEAFF. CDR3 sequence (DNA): TGTGCCAGCAGCCCTAGGTTCGGCGGGGGGAACACTGAAGCTTTCTTT. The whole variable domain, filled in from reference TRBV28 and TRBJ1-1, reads DVKVTQSSRYLVKRTGEKVFLECVQDMDHENMFWYRQDPGLGLRLIYFSYDVKMKEKGDIPEGYSVSREKKERFSLILESASTNQTSMYLCASSPRFGGGNTEAFFGQGTRLTVV.

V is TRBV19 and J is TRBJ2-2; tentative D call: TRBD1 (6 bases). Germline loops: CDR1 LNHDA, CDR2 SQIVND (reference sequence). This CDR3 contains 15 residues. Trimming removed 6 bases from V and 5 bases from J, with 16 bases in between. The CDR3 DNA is TGTGCCAGTAGGGGGGCCGGTGTTGGTACCGGGGAGCTGTTTTTT. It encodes CASRGAGVGTGELFF.

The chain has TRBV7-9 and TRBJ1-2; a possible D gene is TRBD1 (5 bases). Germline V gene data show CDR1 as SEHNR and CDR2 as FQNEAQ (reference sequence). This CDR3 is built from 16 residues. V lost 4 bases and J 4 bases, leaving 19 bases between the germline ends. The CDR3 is CASSSHSRGSLYGYTF. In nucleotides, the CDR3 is TGTGCCAGCAGCTCCCACTCAAGGGGCTCGCTCTATGGCTACACCTTC.

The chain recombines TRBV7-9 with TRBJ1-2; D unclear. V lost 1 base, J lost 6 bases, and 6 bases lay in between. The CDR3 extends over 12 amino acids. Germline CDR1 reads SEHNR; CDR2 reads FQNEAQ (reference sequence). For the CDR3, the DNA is TGTGCCAGCAGCTTAGAGCCTCATGGCTACACCTTC. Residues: CASSLEPHGYTF.

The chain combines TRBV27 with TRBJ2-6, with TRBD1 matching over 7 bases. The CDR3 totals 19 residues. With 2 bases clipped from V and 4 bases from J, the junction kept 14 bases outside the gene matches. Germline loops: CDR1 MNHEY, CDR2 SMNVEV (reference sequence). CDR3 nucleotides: TGTGCCAGCAGTTTAGGGGCACAGGGGAACATCATGGGGGCCAACGTCCTGACTTTC. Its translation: CASSLGAQGNIMGANVLTF.

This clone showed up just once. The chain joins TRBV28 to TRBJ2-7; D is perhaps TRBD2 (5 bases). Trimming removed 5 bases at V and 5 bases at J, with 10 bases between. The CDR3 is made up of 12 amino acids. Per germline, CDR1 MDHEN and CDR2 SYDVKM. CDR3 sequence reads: CASSTPGDEQYF. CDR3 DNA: TGTGCCAGCAGTACCCCCGGGGACGAGCAGTACTTC.

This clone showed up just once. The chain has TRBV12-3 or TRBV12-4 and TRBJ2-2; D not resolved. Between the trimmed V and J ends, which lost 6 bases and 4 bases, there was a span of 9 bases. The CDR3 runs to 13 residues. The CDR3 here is CASSTELTGELFF. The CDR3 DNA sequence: TGTGCCAGCAGCACTGAACTCACCGGGGAGCTGTTTTTT.

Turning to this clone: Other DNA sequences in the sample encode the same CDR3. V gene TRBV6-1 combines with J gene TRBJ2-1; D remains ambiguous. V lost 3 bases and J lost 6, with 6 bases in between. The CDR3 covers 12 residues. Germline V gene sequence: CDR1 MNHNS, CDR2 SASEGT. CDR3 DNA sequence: TGTGCCAGCAGTGAGAGTGGCAATGAGCAGTTCTTC. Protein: CASSESGNEQFF.

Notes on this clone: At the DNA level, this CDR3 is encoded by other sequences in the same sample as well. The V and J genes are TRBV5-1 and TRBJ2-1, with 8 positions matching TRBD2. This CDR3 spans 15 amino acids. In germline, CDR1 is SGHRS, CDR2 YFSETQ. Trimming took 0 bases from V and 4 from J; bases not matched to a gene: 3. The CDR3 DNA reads TGCGCCAGCAGCTTGGCCAGCGGGGGTTACAATGAGCAGTTCTTC. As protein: CASSLASGGYNEQFF.

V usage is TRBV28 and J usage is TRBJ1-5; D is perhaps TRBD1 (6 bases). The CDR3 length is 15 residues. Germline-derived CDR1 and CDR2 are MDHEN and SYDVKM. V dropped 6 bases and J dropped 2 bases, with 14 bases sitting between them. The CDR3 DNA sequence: TGTGCCAGCAGACTCCACAGGGTGGGCAATCAGCCCCAGCATTTT. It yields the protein CASRLHRVGNQPQHF.

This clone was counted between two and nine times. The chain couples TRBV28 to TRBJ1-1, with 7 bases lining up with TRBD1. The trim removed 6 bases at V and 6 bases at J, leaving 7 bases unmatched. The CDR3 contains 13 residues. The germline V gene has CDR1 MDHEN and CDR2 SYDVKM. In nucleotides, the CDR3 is TGTGCCAGCAGCGAGACAGGGCGGGCTGAAGCTTTCTTT. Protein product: CASSETGRAEAFF. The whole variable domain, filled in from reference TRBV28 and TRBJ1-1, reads DVKVTQSSRYLVKRTGEKVFLECVQDMDHENMFWYRQDPGLGLRLIYFSYDVKMKEKGDIPEGYSVSREKKERFSLILESASTNQTSMYLCASSETGRAEAFFGQGTRLTVV.

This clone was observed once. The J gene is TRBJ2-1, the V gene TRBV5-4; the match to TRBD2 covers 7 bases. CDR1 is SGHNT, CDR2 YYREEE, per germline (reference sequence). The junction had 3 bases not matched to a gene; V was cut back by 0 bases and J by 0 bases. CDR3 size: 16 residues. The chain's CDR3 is CASSLEGGSSYNEQFF. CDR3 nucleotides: TGTGCCAGCAGCTTGGAAGGCGGGAGCTCCTACAATGAGCAGTTCTTC.

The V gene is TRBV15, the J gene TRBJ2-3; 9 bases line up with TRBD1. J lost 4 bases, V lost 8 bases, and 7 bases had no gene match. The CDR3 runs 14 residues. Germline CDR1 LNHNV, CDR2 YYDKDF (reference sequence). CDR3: CATARDRVADTQYF. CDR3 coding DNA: TGTGCCACCGCTCGGGACAGGGTAGCAGATACGCAGTATTTT.